These 8 T cell receptor beta chains came from one sample sequenced in a study of shared clonotypes between healthy human individuals. Generated by immunoSEQ multiplex PCR, the TCRdb table keeps only in-frame clones and is missing some. The repertoire holds approximately 980,000 clones, with 76% as singletons. The sample comprised memory CD4+ T cells sorted from blood. Sample subset: CD45RA-negative fraction. Every receptor here comes from a man aged 18 to 29 in good health.

The chain links TRBV11-2 to TRBJ2-3; D unresolved. The CDR3 is 14 residues long. V was cut by 1 base and J by 4 bases, with 9 bases left in between. The V gene's germline CDR1 is SGHAT and CDR2 FQNNGV. The CDR3 nucleotides are TGTGCCAGCAGCTTAGCACTCGTGGCAGATACGCAGTATTTT. As protein: CASSLALVADTQYF.

The chain is built from TRBV27 and TRBJ1-2; 8 nucleotides line up with TRBD1. This CDR3 is 15 amino acids long. The V segment lost 1 base and the J segment 4 bases; nucleotides outside the gene matches: 5. Per the germline V gene, CDR1 is MNHEY and CDR2 is SMNVEV (reference sequence). The chain's CDR3 is CASSLLGTGSYGYTF. CDR3 DNA: TGTGCCAGCAGTTTATTGGGGACAGGATCCTATGGCTACACCTTC.

The chain carries TRBV13 and TRBJ1-1; no definite D call. The germline V gene has CDR1 PRHDT and CDR2 FYEKMQ (reference sequence). The CDR3 contains 14 residues. Trimming took 0 bases from V and 0 from J, leaving 5 bases between them. CDR3 DNA sequence: TGTGCCAGCAGCTTAGGCAGACTGAACACTGAAGCTTTCTTT. This encodes CASSLGRLNTEAFF.

This clone has only a few counts. The chain uses TRBV2 and TRBJ1-1; perhaps TRBD1 as D (5 bases). The CDR3 is made up of 12 amino acids. CDR1 and CDR2 (germline): SNHLY, FYNNEI. V lost 6 bases, J lost 2 bases, and 7 bases lay in between. CDR3 loop: CASRTENTEAFF. The CDR3 bases are TGTGCCAGCAGGACAGAAAACACTGAAGCTTTCTTT.

The chain joins TRBV28 to TRBJ1-6; D is undetermined. This CDR3 has 15 residues. Germline CDR1 MDHEN, CDR2 SYDVKM. The V and J ends lost 8 bases and 1 base respectively, with 12 bases between them. CDR3 DNA sequence: TGTGCCAGCCAAGTTTACAGTTCCTATAATTCACCCCTCCACTTT. Translated: CASQVYSSYNSPLHF.

The gene calls are TRBV7-8 and TRBJ1-6; 8 positions agree with TRBD1. J lost 2 bases, V lost 3 bases, and 0 bases had no gene match. This CDR3 comprises 15 residues. Germline lookup yields CDR1 SGHVS and CDR2 FQNEAQ. The CDR3 DNA sequence: TGTGCCAGCAGCTTGGACAGGGCCTATAATTCACCCCTCCACTTT. This translates into CASSLDRAYNSPLHF.

V and J are TRBV25-1 and TRBJ1-1, with 9 bases that match TRBD1. The CDR3 runs to 16 residues. With V trimmed by 6 bases and J by 5 bases, 13 bases remained unmatched. Germline assignment: CDR1 MGHDK and CDR2 SYGVNS. The CDR3 loop is CASSQSEQGAWTEAFF. CDR3 bases: TGTGCCAGCAGCCAGTCCGAACAGGGGGCATGGACTGAAGCTTTCTTT.

The chain uses TRBV28 and TRBJ2-6; 8 bases fit TRBD1. Germline V gives CDR1 MDHEN, CDR2 SYDVKM. With V trimmed by 3 bases and J by 0 bases, 4 bases remained unmatched. The CDR3 runs 17 residues. This chain's CDR3 is CASSLQGAYSGANVLTF. CDR3 coding DNA: TGTGCCAGCAGTTTGCAGGGGGCGTACTCTGGGGCCAACGTCCTGACTTTC.